The rows below give T cell receptor beta chains drawn from one sample of a study of OX40 agonist ivuxolimab in advanced cancers. Libraries were prepared by immunoSEQ multiplex PCR; TCRdb keeps only in-frame clonotypes and omits some of them. The sample includes 20,000 to 25,000 clones, more than 75% of them seen just once. The sequences come from CD4+ or CD8+ T cells sorted from blood, collected in a trial of the OX40 agonist ivuxolimab. Every receptor here comes from an adult with an advanced solid tumor such as melanoma, head and neck, liver or kidney cancer. CDR3s include the opening cysteine and the closing phenylalanine or tryptophan. The order of the fields is clone size, D gene, J gene, V gene, CDR3 DNA, CDR3 protein. The D gene is left open where the match is weak. Size tells how often a clone was seen (once, few, many) or the class of an expanded clone, and some rows leave it out.

clone_size: -
d_call: -
j_call: TRBJ1-1
v_call: TRBV2
cdr3_nt: TGTGCCAGCAGTGTTTCGGGCAGGCTAGCTTTCTTT
cdr3_aa: CASSVSGRLAFF

clone_size: -
d_call: TRBD2
j_call: TRBJ2-1
v_call: TRBV15
cdr3_nt: TGTGCCACCAGCCGGACTAGCGGGGTATATGAGCAGTTCTTC
cdr3_aa: CATSRTSGVYEQFF

clone_size: once
d_call: -
j_call: TRBJ2-1
v_call: TRBV2
cdr3_nt: TGTGCCAGCAGGACAGACAGAAACAATGAGCAGTTCTTC
cdr3_aa: CASRTDRNNEQFF

clone_size: -
d_call: TRBD2
j_call: TRBJ2-3
v_call: TRBV7-2
cdr3_nt: TGTGCCAGCAGCTCCACTAGCGGGGGGGCCTGGACAGATACGCAGTATTTT
cdr3_aa: CASSSTSGGAWTDTQYF

clone_size: -
d_call: TRBD1
j_call: TRBJ2-3
v_call: TRBV7-2
cdr3_nt: TGTGCCAGCAGCTTATGGGGACAGGGTGGGAGAGATACGCAGTATTTT
cdr3_aa: CASSLWGQGGRDTQYF

clone_size: once
d_call: -
j_call: TRBJ2-5
v_call: TRBV11-2
cdr3_nt: TGTGCCAGCAGCTTTGGGGCCCGGGGGCAAGAGACCCAGTACTTC
cdr3_aa: CASSFGARGQETQYF

clone_size: -
d_call: TRBD1
j_call: TRBJ1-5
v_call: TRBV7-2
cdr3_nt: TGTGCCAGCAGCCCCCAGGGGGGACCTACTCAGCCCCAGCATTTT
cdr3_aa: CASSPQGGPTQPQHF

clone_size: few
d_call: -
j_call: TRBJ2-5
v_call: TRBV7-9
cdr3_nt: TGTGCCAGCAGCTTCGGACAGCCACAAGAGACCCAGTACTTC
cdr3_aa: CASSFGQPQETQYF

clone_size: -
d_call: -
j_call: TRBJ2-7
v_call: TRBV30
cdr3_nt: TGTGCCTGGAACGCACAGGGAGCCGAGCAGTACTTC
cdr3_aa: CAWNAQGAEQYF

clone_size: -
d_call: -
j_call: TRBJ2-7
v_call: TRBV7-2
cdr3_nt: TGTGCCAGCAGCTTAGGGGCCCACTACGAGCAGTACTTC
cdr3_aa: CASSLGAHYEQYF

clone_size: -
d_call: TRBD1
j_call: TRBJ1-2
v_call: TRBV7-9
cdr3_nt: TGTGCCAGCAGCCCGGACAGGGGGCGCGACTATGGCTACACCTTC
cdr3_aa: CASSPDRGRDYGYTF

clone_size: -
d_call: TRBD2
j_call: TRBJ2-1
v_call: TRBV9
cdr3_nt: TGTGCCAGCAGCGTAGGGCTAGCGGGGGGGCGTGATGAGCAGTTCTTC
cdr3_aa: CASSVGLAGGRDEQFF

clone_size: -
d_call: -
j_call: TRBJ2-5
v_call: TRBV7-9
cdr3_nt: TGTGCCAGCGTCATGGTAGGCGCAGTCAGGGAGACCCAGTACTTC
cdr3_aa: CASVMVGAVRETQYF

clone_size: -
d_call: TRBD2
j_call: TRBJ2-7
v_call: TRBV7-2
cdr3_nt: TGTGCCAGCAGCTTAGGGACTAGCGGGGGGCCACTGACTTACGAGCAGTACTTC
cdr3_aa: CASSLGTSGGPLTYEQYF

clone_size: -
d_call: -
j_call: TRBJ1-6
v_call: TRBV6-1
cdr3_nt: TGTGCCAGCAGTGTGGGTACAGGCTCCTATAATTCACCCCTCCACTTT
cdr3_aa: CASSVGTGSYNSPLHF

clone_size: -
d_call: TRBD1
j_call: TRBJ2-1
v_call: TRBV7-7
cdr3_nt: TGTGCCAGCAGCGATGGGACAGGGGCCTACAATGAGCAGTTCTTC
cdr3_aa: CASSDGTGAYNEQFF

clone_size: -
d_call: -
j_call: TRBJ2-7
v_call: TRBV11-1
cdr3_nt: TGTGCCAGCAGCTTAGGTGGACGGAACTCCTACGAGCAGTACTTC
cdr3_aa: CASSLGGRNSYEQYF

clone_size: -
d_call: -
j_call: TRBJ1-5
v_call: TRBV21-1
cdr3_nt: TGTGCTCCCGGGACTTATAGCAATCAGCCCCAGCATTTT
cdr3_aa: CAPGTYSNQPQHF

clone_size: -
d_call: -
j_call: TRBJ1-1
v_call: TRBV6-5
cdr3_nt: TGTGCCAGCAGCCACTCACGAACTGAAGCTTTCTTT
cdr3_aa: CASSHSRTEAFF

clone_size: -
d_call: -
j_call: TRBJ1-2
v_call: TRBV28
cdr3_nt: TGTGCCAGCAGTTGGACATTACCTAACTATGGCTACACCTTC
cdr3_aa: CASSWTLPNYGYTF

clone_size: -
d_call: -
j_call: TRBJ1-2
v_call: TRBV19
cdr3_nt: TGTGCCAGCCGGGGGGGGGCGCAAGATGGCTACACCTTC
cdr3_aa: CASRGGAQDGYTF

clone_size: -
d_call: -
j_call: TRBJ2-2
v_call: TRBV2
cdr3_nt: TGTGCCAGCAGAGGAGACAGGGGAGGGTTCCGCACCGGGGAGCTGTTTTTT
cdr3_aa: CASRGDRGGFRTGELFF

clone_size: few
d_call: TRBD1
j_call: TRBJ1-1
v_call: TRBV7-2
cdr3_nt: TGTGCCACAAGCAGGGGGCTAGAAGCTTTCTTT
cdr3_aa: CATSRGLEAFF

clone_size: -
d_call: -
j_call: TRBJ2-1
v_call: TRBV4-1
cdr3_nt: TGCGCCAGCAGCCAAGCTAGCGCAAAGTACAATGAGCAGTTCTTC
cdr3_aa: CASSQASAKYNEQFF

clone_size: -
d_call: -
j_call: TRBJ1-1
v_call: TRBV29-1
cdr3_nt: TGCAGCGTTGAAGATTTGCAGTGGGGGACTGAAGCTTTCTTT
cdr3_aa: CSVEDLQWGTEAFF

clone_size: -
d_call: TRBD1
j_call: TRBJ2-7
v_call: TRBV18
cdr3_nt: TGTGCCAGCAGGGACAGGGGGAACTACGAGCAGTACTTC
cdr3_aa: CASRDRGNYEQYF

clone_size: -
d_call: TRBD2
j_call: TRBJ2-1
v_call: TRBV9
cdr3_nt: TGTGCCAGCAGCGCGCGGGGGGACTATTCCTACAATGAGCAGTTCTTC
cdr3_aa: CASSARGDYSYNEQFF

clone_size: -
d_call: -
j_call: TRBJ1-3
v_call: TRBV30
cdr3_nt: TGTGCCTGGAGAAGGTCCATCGCTGGAAACACCATATATTTT
cdr3_aa: CAWRRSIAGNTIYF

clone_size: few
d_call: TRBD1
j_call: TRBJ1-2
v_call: TRBV4-3
cdr3_nt: TGCGCCAGCAGCCAAGTGGGACAGCACTATGGCTACACCTTC
cdr3_aa: CASSQVGQHYGYTF

clone_size: -
d_call: -
j_call: TRBJ2-3
v_call: TRBV7-9
cdr3_nt: TGTGCCAGCAGCCTGCTAGCCTTTTATGGGGCAGATACGCAGTATTTT
cdr3_aa: CASSLLAFYGADTQYF

clone_size: -
d_call: TRBD1
j_call: TRBJ1-2
v_call: TRBV2
cdr3_nt: TGTGCCAGCAGACGCGGGACAGGACTATGGGGCTACACCTTC
cdr3_aa: CASRRGTGLWGYTF

clone_size: few
d_call: -
j_call: TRBJ2-5
v_call: TRBV18
cdr3_nt: TGTGCCAGCTCACCTCAAGAGACCCAGTACTTC
cdr3_aa: CASSPQETQYF

clone_size: -
d_call: -
j_call: TRBJ2-3
v_call: TRBV2
cdr3_nt: TGTGCCAGCTTACTGCCGCACTTTACGCAGTATTTT
cdr3_aa: CASLLPHFTQYF

clone_size: -
d_call: TRBD1
j_call: TRBJ2-7
v_call: TRBV10-3
cdr3_nt: TGTGCCATCAGTGAGTCTAGGGACAGGAGCGAGCAGTACTTC
cdr3_aa: CAISESRDRSEQYF

clone_size: -
d_call: TRBD2
j_call: TRBJ2-1
v_call: TRBV6-1
cdr3_nt: TGTGCCAGCAGTGAAAGGTTTACTAGCGGGGGCCGTTCCTACAATGAGCAGTTCTTC
cdr3_aa: CASSERFTSGGRSYNEQFF

clone_size: -
d_call: TRBD2
j_call: TRBJ2-1
v_call: TRBV7-2
cdr3_nt: TGTGCCAGCACCCCACGGGCTAGCGGGGGGTTCCTCTACAATGAGCAGTTCTTC
cdr3_aa: CASTPRASGGFLYNEQFF

clone_size: -
d_call: -
j_call: TRBJ1-1
v_call: TRBV7-6
cdr3_nt: TGTGCCAGCAGCCTCCAAGCCCTTGGCGGGTTAGCTGAAGCTTTCTTT
cdr3_aa: CASSLQALGGLAEAFF

clone_size: once
d_call: -
j_call: TRBJ1-4
v_call: TRBV5-5
cdr3_nt: TGTGCCAGCAGCTTGGAATGGGGAAATGAAAAACTGTTTTTT
cdr3_aa: CASSLEWGNEKLFF

clone_size: -
d_call: -
j_call: TRBJ1-6
v_call: TRBV6-1
cdr3_nt: TGTGCCAGCAGTGATGCTTCACCCCTCCACTTT
cdr3_aa: CASSDASPLHF

clone_size: -
d_call: -
j_call: TRBJ2-1
v_call: TRBV20-1
cdr3_nt: TGCAGTGGAAGCTCCTACAATGAGCAGTTCTTC
cdr3_aa: CSGSSYNEQFF

clone_size: -
d_call: -
j_call: TRBJ1-2
v_call: TRBV9
cdr3_nt: TGTGCCAGCAGCGCGGGACCGGACAGCAGTTTTATCTATGGCTACACCTTC
cdr3_aa: CASSAGPDSSFIYGYTF